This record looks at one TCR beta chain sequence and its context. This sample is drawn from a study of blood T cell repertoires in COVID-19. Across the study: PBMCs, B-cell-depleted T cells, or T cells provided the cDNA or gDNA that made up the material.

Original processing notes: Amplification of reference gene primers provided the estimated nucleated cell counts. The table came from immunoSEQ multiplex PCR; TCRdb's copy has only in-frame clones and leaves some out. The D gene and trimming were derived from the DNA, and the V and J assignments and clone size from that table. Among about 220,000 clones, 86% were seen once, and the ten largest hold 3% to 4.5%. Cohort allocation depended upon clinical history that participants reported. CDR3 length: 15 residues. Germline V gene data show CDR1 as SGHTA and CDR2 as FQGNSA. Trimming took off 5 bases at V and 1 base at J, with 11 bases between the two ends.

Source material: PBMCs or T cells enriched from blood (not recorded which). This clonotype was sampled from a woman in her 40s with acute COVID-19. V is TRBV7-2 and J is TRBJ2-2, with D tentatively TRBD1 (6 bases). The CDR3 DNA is TGTGCCAGCAGCCGGATAGGGGGGAACACCGGGGAGCTGTTTTTT. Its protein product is CASSRIGGNTGELFF.